These 28 T cell receptor beta chains were all obtained from the same sample, sequenced in a study of blood T cell repertoires in COVID-19. Here immunoSEQ multiplex PCR was the method, and the copy in TCRdb shows in-frame clones only, minus some. The profile shows under 250,000 clones, around nine tenths of them singletons. The specimen was peripheral blood. These receptors were obtained from a man aged 55 to 70 with COVID-19, enrolled during active disease.

This chain joins TRBV4-2 and TRBJ1-4, with 9 nucleotides matching TRBD1. The CDR3 has 14 amino acids. Germline values: CDR1 LGHNA, CDR2 YNFKEQ. V lost 5 bases to trimming and J lost 7 bases; unmatched junction nucleotides: 5. As DNA, the CDR3 is TGTGCCAGCAGCGGGGACAGGGTGGTTGAAAAACTGTTTTTT. Its translation is CASSGDRVVEKLFF.

The rearrangement uses TRBV4-1 and TRBJ1-2, with D perhaps TRBD1 (5 bases). Trimming pared 1 base from V and 4 bases from J, leaving 13 bases between. The CDR3 spans 15 residues. In germline, CDR1 is MGHRA, CDR2 YSYEKL. The CDR3 DNA sequence: TGCGCCAGCAGCCAAGTCGTGGCGGGGGTCTATGGCTACACCTTC. This codes for CASSQVVAGVYGYTF.

This rearrangement joins TRBV11-2 to TRBJ2-5, with D perhaps matching TRBD1 (5 bases). V lost 5 bases, J lost 5 bases, and 24 bases lay in between. Germline V CDR1 and CDR2: SGHAT, FQNNGV. This CDR3 spans 17 amino acids. CDR3 sequence (DNA): TGTGCCAGCAGCCCCCCGCCCCGTCAGGGCCGGTCCGAGACCCAGTACTTC. This translates into CASSPPPRQGRSETQYF.

The chain carries TRBV18 and TRBJ1-1; a possible D gene is TRBD1 (6 bases). Germline loops: CDR1 KGHSH, CDR2 LQKENI. This CDR3 has 15 residues. The V end was cut by 4 bases, the J end by 2 bases, with 14 bases between. The CDR3 nucleotides are TGTGCCAGCTCACACGGGACATCCCGAAACACTGAAGCTTTCTTT. This translates into CASSHGTSRNTEAFF.

V gene TRBV5-1 combines with J gene TRBJ2-7; TRBD1 agrees at 9 bases. There are 15 residues in the CDR3. The germline V gene encodes CDR1 SGHRS and CDR2 YFSETQ. The V segment lost 3 bases and the J segment 3 bases; nucleotides outside the gene matches: 7. The CDR3 region is CASSWGDRDNYEQYF. The CDR3 bases are TGCGCCAGCAGCTGGGGGGACAGGGACAACTACGAGCAGTACTTC.

The J gene is TRBJ1-5, the V gene TRBV28, with unresolved D. V shed 3 bases and J shed 5 bases, with 5 bases lying between them. The germline V gene has CDR1 MDHEN and CDR2 SYDVKM. There are 12 residues in the CDR3. CDR3 coding DNA: TGTGCCAGCAGTTTCTCGTATCAGCCCCAGCATTTT. It translates to CASSFSYQPQHF. Full variable domain (missing parts from reference TRBV28 and TRBJ1-5): DVKVTQSSRYLVKRTGEKVFLECVQDMDHENMFWYRQDPGLGLRLIYFSYDVKMKEKGDIPEGYSVSREKKERFSLILESASTNQTSMYLCASSFSYQPQHFGDGTRLSIL.

This clone has a handful of counts. V gene TRBV5-1 combines with J gene TRBJ1-4; D is perhaps TRBD1 (6 bases). Germline lookup yields CDR1 SGHRS and CDR2 YFSETQ. The CDR3 spans 13 residues. Trimming removed 4 bases at V and 7 bases at J, with 11 bases between. CDR3 region: CASSPGAGEKLFF. The CDR3 DNA follows: TGCGCCAGCAGCCCAGGGGCTGGTGAAAAACTGTTTTTT.

V and J are TRBV7-2 and TRBJ2-5; TRBD2 agrees at 7 bases. Germline values: CDR1 SGHTA, CDR2 FQGNSA. J gave up 2 bases and V 5 bases, and 5 bases lay outside the gene matches. The CDR3 is 14 amino acids. CDR3: CASSPNGRQETQYF. Here the CDR3 DNA reads TGTGCCAGCAGCCCAAACGGGAGGCAAGAGACCCAGTACTTC.

This chain links TRBV5-5 with TRBJ2-2; 7 bases agree with TRBD2. J lost 0 bases, V lost 2 bases, and 7 bases had no gene match. Germline V lookup: CDR1 SGHKS, CDR2 YYEKEE (reference sequence). This CDR3 spans 17 amino acids. CDR3 loop: CASSFPSGGTNTGELFF. The CDR3 coding sequence is TGTGCCAGCAGCTTTCCTAGCGGAGGCACGAACACCGGGGAGCTGTTTTTT.

This clone has just one count. CDR3 loop: CASSWTGTNSPLHF. The CDR3 DNA is TGTGCCAGCAGCTGGACAGGCACTAATTCACCCCTCCACTTT. J is TRBJ1-6 and V is TRBV2; TRBD1 aligns across 7 bases. This CDR3 is built from 14 residues. CDR1 is SNHLY, CDR2 FYNNEI, per germline. The ends lost 6 bases at V and 6 bases at J; junction bases unmatched: 5.

The V gene is TRBV5-5, the J gene TRBJ1-5; D unresolved. V lost 4 bases and J 0 bases, leaving 8 bases between the germline ends. The CDR3 is 14 amino acids. The germline CDR1 and CDR2 sequences are SGHKS and YYEKEE (reference sequence). Written as DNA, the CDR3 is TGTGCCAGCAGCAACGTCTATAGCAATCAGCCCCAGCATTTT. Translation gives CASSNVYSNQPQHF.

Of note for this clone: The same CDR3 arises from other DNA sequences in this sample as well. The V gene is TRBV19, the J gene TRBJ2-7, with a weak D call TRBD1 (5 bases). V was pared by 2 bases and J by 0 bases, with 5 bases between. The CDR3 contains 13 residues. The V gene's germline CDR1 is LNHDA and CDR2 SQIVND (reference sequence). Here the CDR3 reads CASSIQGSYEQYF. Written as DNA, the CDR3 is TGTGCCAGTAGTATACAGGGCTCCTACGAGCAGTACTTC.

The chain joins TRBV7-2 to TRBJ2-2; D ambiguous. The CDR3 runs to 13 residues. Trimming left V 5 bases short and J 0 bases short, with 4 bases between. Germline CDR1 and CDR2: SGHTA and FQGNSA. CDR3 DNA: TGTGCCAGCAGCCCCGCGAACACCGGGGAGCTGTTTTTT. Amino acids: CASSPANTGELFF. Full variable domain (missing parts from reference TRBV7-2 and TRBJ2-2): GAGVSQSPSNKVTEKGKDVELRCDPISGHTALYWYRQSLGQGLEFLIYFQGNSAPDKSGLPSDRFSAERTGGSVSTLTIQRTQQEDSAVYLCASSPANTGELFFGEGSRLTVL.

The V gene is TRBV7-8, the J gene TRBJ1-2, with 8 bases aligning to TRBD1. Trimming at V came to 5 bases and at J to 6 bases, leaving 2 bases not matched to a gene. The CDR3 extends over 12 amino acids. CDR1 and CDR2 (germline): SGHVS, FQNEAQ. The CDR3 DNA reads as TGTGCCAGCAGCCTGACAGGGGATGGCTACACCTTC. This sequence encodes CASSLTGDGYTF.

The J gene is TRBJ2-3, the V gene TRBV11-1; the match to TRBD2 covers 10 bases. This CDR3 region has 15 residues. V shed 3 bases and J 1 base; nucleotides not matched to a gene: 1. CDR1 is SGHAT, CDR2 FQDESV, per germline (reference sequence). In DNA form, the CDR3 reads TGTGCCAGCAGCTTCACTAGCGGGGGCACAGATACGCAGTATTTT. This translates into CASSFTSGGTDTQYF. The full variable domain, with the rest looked up from reference TRBV11-1 and TRBJ2-3, is EAEVAQSPRYKITEKSQAVAFWCDPISGHATLYWYRQILGQGPELLVQFQDESVVDDSQLPKDRFSAERLKGVDSTLKIQPAELGDSAMYLCASSFTSGGTDTQYFGPGTRLTVL.

The chain is built from TRBV5-4 and TRBJ1-2; 8 bases line up with TRBD1. With 4 bases clipped from V and 8 bases from J, the junction kept 7 bases outside the gene matches. This CDR3 contains 13 residues. Germline values: CDR1 SGHNT, CDR2 YYREEE (reference sequence). The CDR3 DNA sequence: TGTGCCAGCAGCCGCACAGGGGGAAAGGGCTACACCTTC. It specifies CASSRTGGKGYTF.

The genes are TRBV6-7 and TRBJ1-5, with a tentative D call TRBD1 (6 bases). TRBV6-7 has ORF status, its function being uncertain. V shed 2 bases and J shed 3 bases, with 11 bases lying between them. The CDR3 is 15 amino acids. The CDR3 here is CASSYPGQYNQPQHF. DNA of the CDR3: TGTGCCAGCAGTTACCCCGGACAGTACAATCAGCCCCAGCATTTT.

V and J are TRBV7-8 and TRBJ1-1, with 7 nucleotides matching TRBD1. The CDR3 runs to 17 residues. The junction had 13 bases not matched to a gene; V was cut back by 2 bases and J by 4 bases. Germline V gene sequence: CDR1 SGHVS, CDR2 FQNEAQ. CDR3: CASSLRGTGTVSTEAFF. The CDR3 region has the DNA TGTGCCAGCAGCTTAAGGGGTACCGGGACAGTGAGCACTGAAGCTTTCTTT.

The chain joins TRBV9 to TRBJ2-7; TRBD2 aligns across 7 bases. With V trimmed by 4 bases and J by 3 bases, 7 bases remained unmatched. This CDR3 has 14 residues. The germline V gene encodes CDR1 SGDLS and CDR2 YYNGEE. In nucleotides, the CDR3 is TGTGCCAGCAGCTCGGGGGGAGGGTTCTACGAGCAGTACTTC. Its protein product is CASSSGGGFYEQYF.

The chain links TRBV14 to TRBJ1-2; D not resolved. The ends were cut back, 1 base at V and 0 bases at J, with 3 bases in the middle. Looked up from germline, CDR1 is SGHDN and CDR2 is FVKESK. The CDR3 runs 13 residues. CDR3 sequence reads: CASSQVTNYGYTF. The CDR3 DNA reads as TGTGCCAGCAGCCAAGTAACTAACTATGGCTACACCTTC.

This clone was detected only once. The genes are TRBV7-3 and TRBJ2-3, with 8 bases lining up with TRBD2. Germline CDR1 SGHTA, CDR2 FQGTGA. V dropped 1 base and J dropped 3; count of bases not matched to a gene: 3. The CDR3 totals 15 residues. DNA for the CDR3: TGTGCCAGCAGCTTAATAGGCGGGAGGACAGATACGCAGTATTTT. This codes for CASSLIGGRTDTQYF.

This chain connects TRBV18 to TRBJ1-3; no reliable D call. The CDR3 is made up of 14 amino acids. V was cut by 1 base and J by 2 bases, with 6 bases left in between. Germline V gene lookup returns CDR1 KGHSH and CDR2 LQKENI. The CDR3 loop reads CASSPLGAGNTIYF. The CDR3 DNA follows: TGTGCCAGCTCACCACTCGGGGCTGGAAACACCATATATTTT. Using reference TRBV18 and TRBJ1-3 for the parts outside the CDR3, the full variable domain is NAGVMQNPRHLVRRRGQEARLRCSPMKGHSHVYWYRQLPEEGLKFMVYLQKENIIDESGMPKERFSAEFPKEGPSILRIQQVVRGDSAAYFCASSPLGAGNTIYFGEGSWLTVV.

V gene TRBV3-1 (or the pseudogene TRBV3-2) combines with J gene TRBJ2-7; 10 nucleotides match TRBD1. The J segment lost 5 bases and the V segment lost 2 bases, leaving 6 bases of the junction unmatched. The CDR3 is 15 residues long. Germline V gene data show CDR1 as LGHDT and CDR2 as YNNKEL (reference sequence). CDR3: CASSQLGQGVHEQYF. CDR3 bases: TGTGCCAGCAGCCAACTCGGACAGGGGGTGCACGAGCAGTACTTC.

This clone was picked up a small number of times. J is TRBJ2-2 and V is TRBV4-3; D possibly corresponds to TRBD1 (6 bases). Germline lookup yields CDR1 LGHNA and CDR2 YSLEER. V was pared by 2 bases and J by 6 bases, with 7 bases between. The CDR3 spans 13 residues. As DNA, the CDR3 is TGCGCCAGCAGCCAAACAGGGTCCGGGGAGCTGTTTTTT. As protein: CASSQTGSGELFF.

This chain links TRBV7-6 with TRBJ2-5; TRBD1 aligns across 9 bases. After removal of 1 base from V and 4 bases from J, the junction contained 4 bases not matched to a gene. The germline gives CDR1 SGHVS, CDR2 FNYEAQ. This CDR3 is built from 15 residues. The CDR3 sequence is CASSLGTGGGETQYF. The DNA for the CDR3 is TGTGCCAGCAGCTTAGGAACAGGGGGCGGAGAGACCCAGTACTTC.

The chain links TRBV5-1 to TRBJ2-6; 8 bases are shared with TRBD1. V shed 0 bases, J shed 2 bases, and the junction held 7 bases outside the gene matches. CDR1 is SGHRS, CDR2 YFSETQ, per germline. The CDR3 contains 18 residues. CDR3 in DNA: TGCGCCAGCAGCTTGGAGGCAGGGGGCGTTCCTGGGGCCAACGTCCTGACTTTC. Translating gives CASSLEAGGVPGANVLTF. Filled out from reference TRBV5-1 and TRBJ2-6, the complete variable domain reads KAGVTQTPRYLIKTRGQQVTLSCSPISGHRSVSWYQQTPGQGLQFLFEYFSETQRNKGNFPGRFSGRQFSNSRSEMNVSTLELGDSALYLCASSLEAGGVPGANVLTFGAGSRLTVL.

The chain links TRBV7-8 to TRBJ1-2; 8 bases map to TRBD1. The CDR3 extends over 15 amino acids. Germline-derived CDR1 and CDR2 are SGHVS and FQNEAQ. Trimming cost V 6 bases and J 0 bases; bases outside gene matches: 6. The CDR3 DNA is TGTGCCAGCAGTTTCCAGGGGGCGACTAACTATGGCTACACCTTC. As protein: CASSFQGATNYGYTF.

This chain joins TRBV19 and TRBJ1-5, with TRBD1 as a possible D gene (5 bases). CDR3 length: 15 amino acids. The germline gives CDR1 LNHDA, CDR2 SQIVND (reference sequence). V lost 7 bases and J 6 bases, leaving 19 bases between the germline ends. The CDR3 nucleotides are TGTGCCAGTACCACGGTTAACCAGGGAATTCAGCCCCAGCATTTT. Translation: CASTTVNQGIQPQHF. The full variable domain, completed using reference TRBV19 and TRBJ1-5, is DGGITQSPKYLFRKEGQNVTLSCEQNLNHDAMYWYRQDPGQGLRLIYYSQIVNDFQKGDIAEGYSVSREKKESFPLTVTSAQKNPTAFYLCASTTVNQGIQPQHFGDGTRLSIL.